One sample yielded the 20 T cell receptor beta chains listed below, sequenced in a study of monozygotic twins with cystic fibrosis. Clones were read by immunoSEQ multiplex PCR, and TCRdb kept only the in-frame ones, dropping some. The sample has around 27,000 clones; around 96% are singletons. The sample taken for sequencing was blood. The receptors here all came from a girl aged 2-10 years with cystic fibrosis.

The chain links TRBV25-1 to TRBJ1-2; the D is unclear. The CDR3 length is 15 residues. V was shortened by 2 bases and J by 8 bases, with 18 bases between the two germline ends. CDR1 and CDR2 from the germline V gene are MGHDK and SYGVNS. This CDR3 reads CASSERGGPRGGYTF. The CDR3 region has the DNA TGTGCCAGCAGTGAACGGGGAGGCCCTAGAGGAGGCTACACCTTC.

This clone was detected only a few times. V usage is TRBV6-1 and J usage is TRBJ1-3, with a possible D match to TRBD1 (6 bases). Germline values: CDR1 MNHNS, CDR2 SASEGT. This CDR3 is built from 14 residues. The V end lost 6 bases, the J end lost 5 bases, and 14 bases lay between the germline ends. CDR3 sequence reads: CASREGVVRNTIYF. As DNA, the CDR3 is TGTGCCAGCAGGGAGGGGGTCGTTCGAAACACCATATATTTT.

The rearrangement links TRBV4-1 to TRBJ1-1; D is uncertain. Germline CDR1 is MGHRA and CDR2 is YSYEKL. Trimming pared 0 bases from V and 0 bases from J, leaving 8 bases between. This CDR3 region has 15 residues. For the CDR3, the DNA is TGCGCCAGCAGCCAAGAGGCCACGGTGAACACTGAAGCTTTCTTT. Its protein product is CASSQEATVNTEAFF.

V and J are TRBV13 and TRBJ2-7, with D possibly matching TRBD2 (6 bases). Germline V gives CDR1 PRHDT, CDR2 FYEKMQ (reference sequence). The CDR3 is 14 residues long. V lost 7 bases and J 2 bases, leaving 15 bases between the germline ends. The CDR3 loop is CASTLRGFPYEQYF. The DNA for the CDR3 is TGTGCCAGCACCCTTCGGGGGTTCCCCTACGAGCAGTACTTC.

The rearrangement joins TRBV9 to TRBJ1-4, with D possibly TRBD1 on 5 matching bases. Germline lookup yields CDR1 SGDLS and CDR2 YYNGEE. The V and J ends lost 0 bases and 3 bases respectively, with 9 bases between them. The CDR3 loop spans 15 amino acids. In nucleotides, the CDR3 is TGTGCCAGCAGCGTAGGGGGGACCTCTAATGAAAAACTGTTTTTT. It translates to CASSVGGTSNEKLFF.

The rearrangement joins TRBV15 to TRBJ2-5, with a weak D call TRBD2 (5 bases). In germline, CDR1 is LNHNV, CDR2 YYDKDF (reference sequence). The CDR3 length is 13 residues. Trimming stripped 5 bases from V and 5 bases from J, with 12 bases between. In DNA form, the CDR3 reads TGTGCCACCAGCCTACGGGAATCGGAGACCCAGTACTTC. Encoded protein: CATSLRESETQYF.

This chain links TRBV5-4 with TRBJ1-2; D gene unclear. The CDR3 is 13 residues long. Germline V gene data show CDR1 as SGHNT and CDR2 as YYREEE (reference sequence). The germline V and J ends were trimmed by 3 bases and 8 bases, with 14 bases remaining between them. CDR3: CASSSKRERGYTF. CDR3 sequence (DNA): TGTGCCAGCAGCTCGAAGAGGGAGCGAGGCTACACCTTC.

The CDR3 sequence: CASRLRTQYF. CDR3 in DNA: TGTGCCAGCCGCCTGAGGACCCAGTACTTC. This sequence joins TRBV2 and TRBJ2-5, with D unresolved. CDR3 length equals 10 residues. The V gene lost 8 bases and the J gene lost 7 bases, with 8 bases spanning the gap. Germline values: CDR1 SNHLY, CDR2 FYNNEI. Full variable domain (remainder filled in from reference TRBV2 and TRBJ2-5): EPEVTQTPSHQVTQMGQEVILRCVPISNHLYFYWYRQILGQKVEFLVSFYNNEISEKSEIFDDQFSVERPDGSNFTLKIRSTKLEDSAMYFCASRLRTQYFGPGTRLLVL.

The chain combines TRBV27 with TRBJ1-3; D is unresolved. The CDR3 contains 15 residues. V was clipped by 5 bases and J by 0 bases, with 11 bases between them. Germline CDR1 is MNHEY and CDR2 is SMNVEV (reference sequence). In nucleotides, the CDR3 is TGTGCCAGCAGTCGAGGACTGAACTCTGGAAACACCATATATTTT. Translating it yields CASSRGLNSGNTIYF.

The genes are TRBV9 and TRBJ2-2; 9 bases line up with TRBD2. Looked up from germline, CDR1 is SGDLS and CDR2 is YYNGEE. V shed 4 bases and J 0 bases; nucleotides not matched to a gene: 10. This CDR3 contains 18 residues. Here the CDR3 DNA reads TGTGCCAGCAGCCCCCGGACTAGCGCCTACGCGAACACCGGGGAGCTGTTTTTT. Translated: CASSPRTSAYANTGELFF.

CDR3 loop: CASSQGLAGGSGELFF. The CDR3 DNA follows: TGTGCCAGCAGCCAAGGGCTAGCGGGAGGGTCCGGGGAGCTGTTTTTT. The genes are TRBV4-2 and TRBJ2-2; 12 bases line up with TRBD2. V was pared by 1 base and J by 6 bases, with 3 bases of the junction left unmatched. CDR3 size: 16 residues. The germline gives CDR1 LGHNA, CDR2 YNFKEQ.

The chain carries TRBV7-6 and TRBJ2-1, with TRBD1 identical over 8 bases. Germline V gives CDR1 SGHVS, CDR2 FNYEAQ. Trimming at V came to 4 bases and at J to 7 bases, leaving 12 bases not matched to a gene. CDR3 length: 16 amino acids. The CDR3 spells CASSSGGGTRNNEQFF. Here the CDR3 DNA reads TGTGCCAGCAGCTCAGGGGGCGGGACGCGGAATAATGAGCAGTTCTTC.

The V gene is TRBV25-1, the J gene TRBJ2-5; no clear D gene. The germline V and J ends were trimmed by 4 bases and 5 bases, with 2 bases remaining between them. The CDR3 consists of 10 residues. Germline lookup yields CDR1 MGHDK and CDR2 SYGVNS. The CDR3 nucleotides read TGTGCCAGCAGTGGGGAGACCCAGTACTTC. Protein: CASSGETQYF.

This clone was found once. This chain links TRBV4-3 with TRBJ2-5; possibly TRBD1 for D (5 bases). Germline CDR1 reads LGHNA; CDR2 reads YSLEER. CDR3 length: 15 residues. The V and J ends lost 1 base and 5 bases respectively, with 14 bases between them. The CDR3 reads CASSQGQGARETQYF. The CDR3 region has the DNA TGCGCCAGCAGCCAAGGACAAGGGGCGAGGGAGACCCAGTACTTC.

This chain links TRBV11-3 with TRBJ2-7; possible D gene TRBD2, 6 bases. Germline CDR1 reads SGHNT; CDR2 reads YENEEA. The CDR3 loop spans 14 amino acids. Trimming took off 1 base at V and 7 bases at J, with 14 bases between the two ends. The CDR3 loop is CASSLVPGDVEQYF. The CDR3 region has the DNA TGTGCCAGCAGCTTAGTCCCGGGGGACGTGGAGCAGTACTTC.

The V and J genes are TRBV4-3 and TRBJ1-1; perhaps TRBD1 as D (5 bases). CDR3 length: 16 residues. Germline V CDR1 and CDR2: LGHNA, YSLEER. The ends were cut back, 2 bases at V and 2 bases at J, with 15 bases in the middle. Here the CDR3 DNA reads TGCGCCAGCAGCCAACACCCCGGGACGGCTAACACTGAAGCTTTCTTT. Translation gives CASSQHPGTANTEAFF.

The rearrangement joins TRBV28 to TRBJ1-4; 10 nucleotides match TRBD1. CDR1 MDHEN and CDR2 SYDVKM come from the germline V gene. The CDR3 runs to 13 residues. Trimming removed 11 bases from V and 7 bases from J; junction bases left unmatched: 7. CDR3 in DNA: TGTGCCGGGTGGGACAGGGGTCTTGAAAAACTGTTTTTT. It encodes CAGWDRGLEKLFF.

The chain joins TRBV30 to TRBJ1-1; 7 positions match TRBD1. The junction had 7 bases not matched to a gene; V was cut back by 6 bases and J by 6 bases. Per the germline V gene, CDR1 is GTSNPN and CDR2 is SVGIG (reference sequence). This CDR3 is built from 12 residues. The CDR3 sequence is CACPQGGSEAFF. The CDR3 DNA reads as TGTGCCTGCCCCCAGGGGGGGTCTGAAGCTTTCTTT. Looking up the rest from reference TRBV30 and TRBJ1-1 gives the full variable domain: SQTIHQWPATLVQPVGSPLSLECTVEGTSNPNLYWYRQAAGRGLQLLFYSVGIGQISSEVPQNLSASRPQDRQFILSSKKLLLSDSGFYLCACPQGGSEAFFGQGTRLTVV.

V and J are TRBV6-4 and TRBJ2-1, with TRBD2 matching 11 bases. V lost 5 bases, J lost 3 bases, and 3 bases stayed unmatched. Germline CDR1 MRHNA, CDR2 SNTAGT. This CDR3 is 15 amino acids long. In DNA, the CDR3 is TGTGCCAGCAGTTCACTAGCGGGAGACTACAATGAGCAGTTCTTC. Protein product: CASSSLAGDYNEQFF.

CDR3 DNA sequence: TGTGCCAGCAGCGAGGGCGCGAGAGGTGGAAACACCATATATTTT. Translation gives CASSEGARGGNTIYF. This chain joins TRBV7-7 and TRBJ1-3; D unresolved. V shed 5 bases and J shed 3 bases, with 14 bases lying between them. This CDR3 has 15 residues. The V gene's germline CDR1 is SSHAT and CDR2 FNYEAQ (reference sequence).